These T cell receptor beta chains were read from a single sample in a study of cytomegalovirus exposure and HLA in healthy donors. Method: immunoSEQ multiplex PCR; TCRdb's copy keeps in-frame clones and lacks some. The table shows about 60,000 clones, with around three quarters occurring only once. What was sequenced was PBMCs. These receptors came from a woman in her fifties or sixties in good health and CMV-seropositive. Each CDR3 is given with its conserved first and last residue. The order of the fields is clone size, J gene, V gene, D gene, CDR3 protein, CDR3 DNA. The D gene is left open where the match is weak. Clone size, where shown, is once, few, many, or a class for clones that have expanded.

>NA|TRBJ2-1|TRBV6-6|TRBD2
CASRWGGEQFF
TGTGCCAGCAGATGGGGGGGGGAGCAGTTCTTC
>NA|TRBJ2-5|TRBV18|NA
CASQPQGMAETQYF
TGTGCCAGCCAGCCCCAGGGGATGGCGGAGACCCAGTACTTC
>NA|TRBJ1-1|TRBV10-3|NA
CAISESGGRGTEAFF
TGTGCCATCAGTGAGTCGGGGGGGCGCGGGACTGAAGCTTTCTTT
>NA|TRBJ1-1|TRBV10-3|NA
CAISESAGARTNTEAFF
TGTGCCATCAGTGAGTCTGCGGGGGCTAGGACGAACACTGAAGCTTTCTTT
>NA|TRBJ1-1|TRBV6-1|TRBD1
CASSEQGGTEAFF
TGTGCCAGCAGTGAACAGGGGGGCACTGAAGCTTTCTTT
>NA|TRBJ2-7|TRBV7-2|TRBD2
CASSRLAGASSYEQYF
TGTGCCAGCAGCCGACTAGCGGGGGCAAGCTCCTACGAGCAGTACTTC
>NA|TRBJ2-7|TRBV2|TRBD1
CASKALTGVSYEQYF
TGTGCCAGCAAGGCCCTAACAGGGGTCTCCTACGAGCAGTACTTC
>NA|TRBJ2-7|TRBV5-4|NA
CASSREPQYEQYF
TGTGCCAGCAGCCGGGAACCACAGTACGAGCAGTACTTC
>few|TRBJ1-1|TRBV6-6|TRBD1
CASSQPGQGTEAFF
TGTGCCAGCAGTCAACCGGGACAGGGGACTGAAGCTTTCTTT
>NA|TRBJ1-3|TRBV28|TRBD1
CASSFPYGTGPSGNTIYF
TGTGCCAGCAGTTTCCCCTACGGGACAGGACCTTCTGGAAACACCATATATTTT